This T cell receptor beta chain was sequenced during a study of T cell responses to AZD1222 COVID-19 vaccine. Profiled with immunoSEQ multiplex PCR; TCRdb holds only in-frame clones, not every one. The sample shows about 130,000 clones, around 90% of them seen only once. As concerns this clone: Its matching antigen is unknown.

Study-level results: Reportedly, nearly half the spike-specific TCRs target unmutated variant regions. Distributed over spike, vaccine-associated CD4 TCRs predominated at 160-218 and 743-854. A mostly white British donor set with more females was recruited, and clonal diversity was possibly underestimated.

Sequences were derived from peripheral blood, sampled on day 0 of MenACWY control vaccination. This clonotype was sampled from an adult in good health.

The CDR3 protein is CASSVPGTGAREQYF. The CDR3 DNA follows: TGTGCCAGCAGCGTACCCGGGACAGGGGCTAGGGAGCAGTACTTC. This chain uses TRBV5-5 with TRBJ2-7, with TRBD1 identical over 10 bases. V was clipped by 4 bases and J by 7 bases; unmatched bases: 11. The CDR3 loop spans 15 amino acids. CDR1 and CDR2 from the germline V gene are SGHKS and YYEKEE (reference sequence).